This is a list of T cell receptor beta chains from one sample in a study of T cell repertoires in cytomegalovirus infection. Each CDR3 protein gets one entry after TCRdb re-called the reads with MiXCR. The table shows 300,000 to 400,000 distinct CDR3 sequences, with about a sixth occurring only once. The sample taken for sequencing was PBMCs. These receptors were obtained from a human donor in good health (CMV status not recorded). Some clones in this sample may be carry-over from other donors' samples. Each CDR3 is given with its conserved first and last residue.

v_gene	j_gene	CDR3aa
TRBV6-2/TRBV6-3	TRBJ2-2	CASSYTLTEFDTGELFF
TRBV11-2	TRBJ2-7	CASSQGRKHYEQYF
TRBV7-2	TRBJ1-1	CASSRYGGGLSTEAFF
TRBV29-1	TRBJ2-7	CSVVVIGNYEQYF
TRBV7-2	TRBJ2-7	CASSLGRAGDWREQYF
TRBV5-4	TRBJ1-2	CASSSPKTGLGGYTF
TRBV7-2	TRBJ1-2	CASSARAGDHGYTF
TRBV7-2	TRBJ1-1	CASSLQLPNTEAFF
TRBV6-1	TRBJ2-3	CASSEATTDTQYF
TRBV20-1	TRBJ2-3	CSALGTGGTDTQYF
TRBV5-1	TRBJ1-1	CASSLGVSRDTEAFF
TRBV9	TRBJ2-3	CASSHGTGETDTQYF
TRBV7-9	TRBJ1-2	CASSLGSGYTF
TRBV7-2	TRBJ1-5	CASSLGDRADQPQHF
TRBV28	TRBJ1-1	CASSLMFHTEAFF
TRBV2	TRBJ1-5	CASTSDLRLGPQHF
TRBV10-3	TRBJ1-4	CAISESGTGPNEKLFF
TRBV4-2	TRBJ1-4	CASSQDWGRVTNEKLFF
TRBV28	TRBJ1-5	CASSLLVNQPQHF
TRBV29-1	TRBJ1-1	CSVDAGGTEAFF
TRBV7-2	TRBJ2-2	CASTSGWGTGELFF
TRBV19	TRBJ1-1	CASSIGAMNTEAFF
TRBV9	TRBJ1-6	CASSPNPGDNSPLHF
TRBV20-1	TRBJ2-5	CSAKGQETRVQYF
TRBV20-1	TRBJ2-1	CSARTGANEQFF
TRBV12-3/TRBV12-4	TRBJ2-3	CASSPGPSIPPDTQYF
TRBV19	TRBJ1-1	CASSIGRGTEAFF
TRBV2	TRBJ2-1	CAALLTRGSTGGAEQFF
TRBV7-9	TRBJ2-2	CASSSKTGHGELFF
TRBV29-1	TRBJ2-1	CSVAMGTSSYNEQFF
TRBV6-6	TRBJ1-5	CASTQGFFGQPQHF
TRBV5-6	TRBJ2-2	CASSSGWAEAGELFF
TRBV7-2	TRBJ1-2	CASSSGERGGYTF
TRBV20-1	TRBJ2-3	CSASTAGTDTQYF
TRBV7-2	TRBJ1-6	CASSYLSSQNNSPLHF
TRBV7-2	TRBJ2-7	CASSLPGEQYF
TRBV5-1	TRBJ2-3	CASSLTPQGTQYF
TRBV7-8	TRBJ2-5	CASSEKPGLAGGYQETQYF
TRBV5-6	TRBJ1-2	CASSLDVGIYGYTF
TRBV7-2	TRBJ2-1	CASSTLGGIRNNEQFF
TRBV7-2	TRBJ1-4	CASSRRQVGEKLFF
TRBV7-9	TRBJ2-5	CASSVSGIQETQYF
TRBV25-1	TRBJ1-5	CASSDWGNQPQHF
TRBV28	TRBJ1-4	CGTGLQGKLFF
TRBV10-3	TRBJ2-3	CAIKGAYSTDTQYF
TRBV3-1	TRBJ2-5	CASSPPGGLLTF
TRBV2	TRBJ1-1	CASSEERAEAFF
TRBV12-3/TRBV12-4	TRBJ2-4	CASSSLVNIQYF
TRBV7-2	TRBJ2-3	CASSLEGGHSTDTQYF
TRBV6-1	TRBJ1-4	CASRSPGESNEKLFF
TRBV4-2	TRBJ2-1	CASSPSVDSYNEQFF
TRBV28	TRBJ1-2	CASSATGYYGYTF